One and the same sample provided the 10 T cell receptor beta chains below, sequenced in a study of cytomegalovirus exposure and HLA in healthy donors. The PCR had 60 Vbeta and 13 Jbeta primers. The repertoire was sequenced with immunoSEQ multiplex PCR; TCRdb's copy has only in-frame clones and lacks some. This table holds roughly 150,000 clones, 64% found once. The sample comprised PBMCs. These receptors were collected from a woman aged 25 to 39 in good health and CMV-seropositive.

The rearrangement uses TRBV5-1 and TRBJ2-3, with TRBD2 matching over 9 bases. The CDR3 totals 16 residues. Germline V gene lookup returns CDR1 SGHRS and CDR2 YFSETQ. V was clipped by 1 base and J by 2 bases; unmatched bases: 5. The CDR3 DNA reads TGCGCCAGCAGCTTGCTAGCGGGAATCAACACAGATACGCAGTATTTT. Protein product: CASSLLAGINTDTQYF. Using reference TRBV5-1 and TRBJ2-3 for the parts outside the CDR3, the full variable domain is KAGVTQTPRYLIKTRGQQVTLSCSPISGHRSVSWYQQTPGQGLQFLFEYFSETQRNKGNFPGRFSGRQFSNSRSEMNVSTLELGDSALYLCASSLLAGINTDTQYFGPGTRLTVL.

This chain uses TRBV9 with TRBJ2-3, with 8 bases identical to TRBD2. In germline, CDR1 is SGDLS, CDR2 YYNGEE. The CDR3 consists of 15 residues. V trimming: 0 bases; J trimming: 2 bases; junction bases outside the gene matches: 2. Here the CDR3 reads CASSVEAGATDTQYF. Written as DNA, the CDR3 is TGTGCCAGCAGCGTAGAAGCGGGAGCCACAGATACGCAGTATTTT.

This sequence joins TRBV9 and TRBJ1-6, with 9 bases aligning to TRBD1. The CDR3 extends over 13 amino acids. The germline V gene has CDR1 SGDLS and CDR2 YYNGEE. The trim removed 3 bases at V and 10 bases at J, leaving 2 bases unmatched. The CDR3 region has the DNA TGTGCCAGCAGCGGGACAGGGGTCTCACCCCTCCACTTT. It is translated as CASSGTGVSPLHF.

This rearrangement joins TRBV5-6 to TRBJ1-5, with 9 bases lining up with TRBD1. The ends lost 2 bases at V and 3 bases at J; junction bases unmatched: 3. The CDR3 sequence is 15 residues long. The germline V gene has CDR1 SGHDT and CDR2 YYEEEE. The CDR3 region is CASSLGTGTNQPQHF. In nucleotides, the CDR3 is TGTGCCAGCAGCTTAGGGACAGGGACCAATCAGCCCCAGCATTTT. The full variable domain, with the rest looked up from reference TRBV5-6 and TRBJ1-5, is DAGVTQSPTHLIKTRGQQVTLRCSPKSGHDTVSWYQQALGQGPQFIFQYYEEEERQRGNFPDRFSGHQFPNYSSELNVNALLLGDSALYLCASSLGTGTNQPQHFGDGTRLSIL.

The chain couples TRBV5-1 to TRBJ2-2, with 7 nucleotides matching TRBD2. The germline V gene has CDR1 SGHRS and CDR2 YFSETQ. V lost 10 bases, J lost 6 bases, and 9 bases stayed unmatched. There are 13 residues in the CDR3. The CDR3 sequence is CAARTSDPGELFF. The CDR3 bases are TGCGCCGCCCGTACTAGCGACCCCGGGGAGCTGTTTTTT.

The gene calls are TRBV2 and TRBJ1-3; 8 bases are shared with TRBD1. Germline CDR1 and CDR2: SNHLY and FYNNEI. Trimming at V came to 5 bases and at J to 3 bases, leaving 6 bases not matched to a gene. This CDR3 is 15 amino acids long. The CDR3 loop is CASSRTGRVGNTIYF. CDR3 bases: TGTGCCAGCAGTCGGACAGGGAGGGTTGGAAACACCATATATTTT.

This chain uses TRBV7-7 with TRBJ2-5; 8 bases line up with TRBD1. V lost 4 bases to trimming and J lost 5 bases; unmatched junction nucleotides: 12. The CDR3 contains 16 residues. From germline, CDR1 is SSHAT and CDR2 FNYEAQ (reference sequence). CDR3 sequence reads: CASSYLTGGPGETQYF. The CDR3 nucleotides are TGTGCCAGCAGCTATCTCACAGGGGGTCCGGGGGAGACCCAGTACTTC.

This clone came up a few times. The V and J genes are TRBV2 and TRBJ2-3; D is unclear. Germline CDR1 is SNHLY and CDR2 is FYNNEI. The CDR3 runs 11 residues. The V gene lost 4 bases and the J gene lost 8 bases, with 7 bases spanning the gap. CDR3 in amino acids: CASSGVATQYF. CDR3 nucleotide sequence: TGTGCCAGCAGTGGGGTAGCTACGCAGTATTTT. Full variable domain (missing parts from reference TRBV2 and TRBJ2-3): EPEVTQTPSHQVTQMGQEVILRCVPISNHLYFYWYRQILGQKVEFLVSFYNNEISEKSEIFDDQFSVERPDGSNFTLKIRSTKLEDSAMYFCASSGVATQYFGPGTRLTVL.

The rearrangement joins TRBV19 to TRBJ1-5; D gene unclear. V was pared by 8 bases and J by 4 bases, with 21 bases between. Germline lookup yields CDR1 LNHDA and CDR2 SQIVND (reference sequence). The CDR3 covers 16 residues. The CDR3 coding sequence is TGTGCCAGTTCCTTTTTTGGTACCGCGTCAAATCAGCCCCAGCATTTT. Translation: CASSFFGTASNQPQHF.

The chain couples TRBV29-1 to TRBJ2-5; possibly TRBD2 for D (7 bases). This CDR3 spans 12 amino acids. Trimming took 7 bases from V and 5 from J, leaving 14 bases between them. The germline gives CDR1 SQVTM, CDR2 ANQGSEA. The CDR3 spells CSGGGIGETQYF. DNA of the CDR3: TGCAGCGGGGGGGGCATTGGGGAGACCCAGTACTTC.